This T cell receptor (beta chain) was documented in a study of T cells after yellow fever vaccination. In TCRdb, the 5' RACE reads were re-called with MiXCR into one record per CDR3 protein. The repertoire holds roughly 300,000 distinct CDR3 sequences, roughly 8.6% seen once, with approximately 15% in the top ten. The study's findings and limits: A small proportion of clonotypes was detected in both the CD4 and CD8 compartments.

Germline CDR1 reads SGHTA; CDR2 reads FQGNSA. Trimming stripped 5 bases from V and 4 bases from J, with 24 bases between. The CDR3 covers 18 residues. The count of this clonotype is one. Its cognate antigen is unknown. The chain combines TRBV7-2 with TRBJ2-1, with D perhaps TRBD2 (6 bases). Sample: PBMCs, taken approximately 47 days after the first yellow fever vaccination. This receptor was obtained from a young man who received the YFV17D yellow fever vaccine. CDR3 nucleotide sequence: TGTGCCAGCAGCCTCGCGGGGCCCTCATGGGCGGGGTACAATGAGCAGTTCTTC. It codes for CASSLAGPSWAGYNEQFF.